The 29 T cell receptor beta chains given below trace back to one sample, sequenced in a study of EBV T-cell therapy then PD-1 blockade in nasopharyngeal carcinoma. Clones were sequenced by immunoSEQ multiplex PCR, and TCRdb holds only the in-frame ones, with some missing. In the table there are roughly 20,000 clones, roughly 84% of which are singletons. Treatment here: AdE1-LMPpoly-expanded autologous EBV-specific T-cell therapy followed by anti-PD-1 nivolumab. Their specific antigens are unknown. Source: CD8+ T cells from blood, taken between days 30 and 35 from a patient whose treatment included autologous EBV-specific T cells and nivolumab. The receptors were gathered from a man aged 40-49 years with nasopharyngeal carcinoma.

V and J are TRBV12-2 and TRBJ1-1; the table's D gene call, TRBD1, was not cross checked with the DNA. TRBV12-2 is designated a pseudogene. This CDR3 has 14 amino acids. In DNA, the CDR3 is TGTGCAAGTCGCTTAGTCTTGTCGACAGCAGAAGCTTTCTTT. It translates to CASRLVLSTAEAFF.

V is TRBV6-5 and J is TRBJ1-6; D is possibly TRBD1 (6 bases). Germline CDR1 and CDR2: MNHEY and SVGAGI. Trimming stripped 6 bases from V and 7 bases from J, with 13 bases between. The CDR3 sequence is 14 residues long. The CDR3 nucleotides read TGTGCCAGCAGAAAGACAGGTCGAAATTCACCCCTCCACTTT. Encoded protein: CASRKTGRNSPLHF.

This clone occurred once. This CDR3 reads CASSYSTDPPQSEQFF. For the CDR3, the DNA is TGTGCCAGCAGTTACTCGACAGATCCCCCCCAATCGGAGCAGTTCTTC. This sequence joins TRBV6-5 and TRBJ2-1, with D maybe TRBD1 (5 bases). This CDR3 has 16 amino acids. Germline values: CDR1 MNHEY, CDR2 SVGAGI. Between the trimmed V and J ends, which lost 0 bases and 10 bases, there was a span of 19 bases.

As regards this clone: One junction end does not reproduce the germline sequence, and a read error may be involved. The genes are TRBV7-2 and TRBJ1-1; D gene uncertain. This CDR3 is 13 amino acids long. Germline CDR1 is SGHTA and CDR2 is FQGNSA. The chain's CDR3 is CASSLVTDTEAFF. CDR3 in DNA: TGTGCCAGCAGTTTAGTCACGGACACTGAAGCTTTCTTT.

The V call is TRBV2, the J call TRBJ2-2; 7 bases map to TRBD1. The junction had 4 bases not matched to a gene; V was cut back by 6 bases and J by 0 bases. This CDR3 contains 15 residues. Germline-derived CDR1 and CDR2 are SNHLY and FYNNEI. The CDR3 loop is CASSGQAPNTGELFF. Here the CDR3 DNA reads TGTGCCAGCAGCGGACAGGCTCCGAACACCGGGGAGCTGTTTTTT.

The V and J genes are TRBV10-3 and TRBJ1-4; D is perhaps TRBD1 (5 bases). Germline values: CDR1 ENHRY, CDR2 SYGVKD. The CDR3 is 15 residues long. Trimming stripped 0 bases from V and 2 bases from J, with 7 bases between. CDR3 residues: CAISESGATNEKLFF. DNA for the CDR3: TGTGCCATCAGTGAGTCTGGGGCTACTAATGAAAAACTGTTTTTT.

The chain is built from TRBV9 and TRBJ2-1; 7 bases match TRBD2. V shed 4 bases, J shed 6 bases, and the junction held 10 bases outside the gene matches. CDR3 length: 15 residues. Germline V gene data show CDR1 as SGDLS and CDR2 as YYNGEE. The CDR3 nucleotides are TGTGCCAGCAGCACCCCGGGACTACTTATCAATGAGCAGTTCTTC. Translating it yields CASSTPGLLINEQFF. The variable domain in full, with the rest retrieved from reference TRBV9 and TRBJ2-1, is DSGVTQTPKHLITATGQRVTLRCSPRSGDLSVYWYQQSLDQGLQFLIQYYNGEERAKGNILERFSAQQFPDLHSELNLSSLELGDSALYFCASSTPGLLINEQFFGPGTRLTVL.

The chain combines TRBV12-3 or TRBV12-4 with TRBJ2-7, with D unclear. Trimming removed 5 bases from V and 3 bases from J, with 8 bases in between. The CDR3 has 12 residues. CDR3 amino acids: CASSLLFYEQYF. CDR3 DNA sequence: TGTGCCAGCAGTCTTCTTTTCTACGAGCAGTACTTC.

The chain employs TRBV4-2 and TRBJ2-6; D unclear. Trimming removed 0 bases at V and 1 base at J, with 13 bases between. Germline loops: CDR1 LGHNA, CDR2 YNFKEQ. The CDR3 spans 18 residues. CDR3 residues: CASSQEPRSGSGANVLTF. The DNA of the CDR3 is TGTGCCAGCAGCCAAGAACCGCGCTCTGGGTCTGGGGCCAACGTCCTGACTTTC.

The chain recombines TRBV20-1 with TRBJ1-2; D is ambiguous. Germline CDR1 DFQATT, CDR2 SNEGSKA (reference sequence). The ends were cut back, 7 bases at V and 0 bases at J, with 6 bases in the middle. This CDR3 is 11 amino acids long. The CDR3 is CSVIANYGYTF. CDR3 nucleotides: TGCAGTGTGATAGCTAACTATGGCTACACCTTC.

The V call is TRBV4-1, the J call TRBJ1-3, with 11 bases lining up with TRBD1. Unmatched junction bases numbered 8, after V lost 1 base and J lost 0 bases. The CDR3 length is 19 residues. Germline CDR1 and CDR2: MGHRA and YSYEKL. CDR3 sequence (DNA): TGCGCCAGCAGCCAAGTAGGACAGGGGGCGTACAGCTCTGGAAACACCATATATTTT. This encodes CASSQVGQGAYSSGNTIYF.

This chain connects TRBV25-1 to TRBJ2-2; 9 nucleotides align to TRBD1. CDR1 and CDR2 from the germline V gene are MGHDK and SYGVNS. This CDR3 spans 14 amino acids. V gave up 4 bases and J gave up 3 bases; unmatched junction bases: 0. This chain's CDR3 is CASSGTGDTGELFF. For the CDR3, the DNA is TGTGCCAGCAGTGGGACAGGGGACACCGGGGAGCTGTTTTTT.

This clone was seen once. Different DNA sequences within this sample yield the same CDR3. The chain recombines TRBV6-2 or TRBV6-3 with TRBJ1-5; 8 bases match TRBD1. Germline assignment: CDR1 MNHEY and CDR2 SVGEGT. The V and J ends lost 6 bases and 5 bases, in that order; junction bases with no gene match: 9. The CDR3 covers 15 residues. The CDR3 bases are TGTGCCAGCAGCCGGCCACGACAGGGGTATCAGCCCCAGCATTTT. This sequence encodes CASSRPRQGYQPQHF.

V is TRBV6-5 and J is TRBJ2-1; D not resolved. Trimming removed 10 bases at V and 9 bases at J, with 16 bases between. From germline, CDR1 is MNHEY and CDR2 SVGAGI. The CDR3 sequence is 12 residues long. CDR3 protein: CATYSPWGEQFF. CDR3 bases: TGTGCCACCTATTCCCCCTGGGGTGAGCAGTTCTTC.

The rearrangement joins TRBV3-1 (or the pseudogene TRBV3-2) to TRBJ2-3, with D tentatively TRBD1 (5 bases). The CDR3 contains 15 residues. V was pared by 1 base and J by 4 bases, with 12 bases between. Germline loops: CDR1 LGHDT, CDR2 YNNKEL (reference sequence). This CDR3 is CASSQGGAWSDTQYF. The CDR3 DNA sequence: TGTGCCAGCAGCCAAGGGGGCGCCTGGTCAGATACGCAGTATTTT.

This CDR3 reads CATSEGTGLEQYF. Written as DNA, the CDR3 is TGTGCCACCAGTGAGGGGACAGGGCTGGAGCAGTACTTC. The chain is built from TRBV24-1 and TRBJ2-7; 9 nucleotides line up with TRBD1. Trimming took 4 bases from V and 7 from J; bases not matched to a gene: 4. The CDR3 length is 13 residues. From germline, CDR1 is KGHDR and CDR2 SFDVKD.

The chain has TRBV27 and TRBJ1-1; D is possibly TRBD1 (5 bases). The CDR3 sequence is 15 residues long. V lost 1 base to trimming and J lost 2 bases, with 11 bases between them. Germline V gene lookup returns CDR1 MNHEY and CDR2 SMNVEV (reference sequence). CDR3: CASSLLGAENTEAFF. CDR3 coding DNA: TGTGCCAGCAGTTTATTAGGGGCTGAAAACACTGAAGCTTTCTTT.

Remarks on this clone: This sample includes further DNA sequences coding for the same CDR3. This chain connects TRBV13 to TRBJ1-2; 7 positions match TRBD1. Germline values: CDR1 PRHDT, CDR2 FYEKMQ (reference sequence). Trimming at V came to 0 bases and at J to 3 bases, leaving 1 base not matched to a gene. The CDR3 has 14 residues. CDR3 sequence (DNA): TGTGCCAGCAGCTTAGGTACAGGGGACTATGGCTACACCTTC. Translated: CASSLGTGDYGYTF.

The chain links TRBV27 to TRBJ2-3; D perhaps matches TRBD1 (6 bases). The CDR3 has 14 amino acids. Trimming cost V 5 bases and J 2 bases, with 11 bases left between them. Germline CDR1 is MNHEY and CDR2 is SMNVEV (reference sequence). In DNA form, the CDR3 reads TGTGCCAGCAGTGACACAGGGAACACAGATACGCAGTATTTT. This translates into CASSDTGNTDTQYF.

The chain couples TRBV9 to TRBJ1-5; TRBD1 agrees at 10 bases. V lost 4 bases to trimming and J lost 2 bases; unmatched junction nucleotides: 3. The CDR3 spans 15 residues. In germline, CDR1 is SGDLS, CDR2 YYNGEE. CDR3 sequence reads: CASSPGTGGNQPQHF. DNA of the CDR3: TGTGCCAGCAGCCCAGGGACAGGGGGCAATCAGCCCCAGCATTTT.

The chain employs TRBV19 and TRBJ1-2; D is ambiguous. Germline V lookup: CDR1 LNHDA, CDR2 SQIVND (reference sequence). The CDR3 covers 11 residues. The V gene lost 7 bases and the J gene lost 8 bases, with 11 bases spanning the gap. The CDR3 coding sequence is TGTGCCAGTACAGAGGGTACGGGCTACACCTTC. It yields the protein CASTEGTGYTF.

This clone has a single count. The V and J genes are TRBV2 and TRBJ1-1; the D is unclear. V shed 6 bases and J shed 10 bases, with 12 bases lying between them. Germline V gives CDR1 SNHLY, CDR2 FYNNEI. The CDR3 has 11 residues. As DNA, the CDR3 is TGTGCCAGCAGGACGAGGCTAGGAGCTTTCTTT. As protein: CASRTRLGAFF.

The chain uses TRBV7-6 and TRBJ2-3; D call uncertain. The germline CDR1 and CDR2 sequences are SGHVS and FNYEAQ. Deletions cut 5 bases from V and 7 bases from J, with 19 bases between. The CDR3 has 15 amino acids. The CDR3 spells CASSPGRPVGNTQYF. Here the CDR3 DNA reads TGTGCCAGCAGCCCCGGACGTCCGGTTGGAAATACGCAGTATTTT.

The chain employs TRBV27 and TRBJ2-7; a weak D match, TRBD1 (5 bases). The V gene's germline CDR1 is MNHEY and CDR2 SMNVEV (reference sequence). There are 12 residues in the CDR3. Trimming pared 6 bases from V and 0 bases from J, leaving 6 bases between. The CDR3 loop is CASRGPSYEQYF. The DNA for the CDR3 is TGTGCCAGCAGGGGGCCCTCCTACGAGCAGTACTTC.

V and J are TRBV6-2 or TRBV6-3 and TRBJ1-5; perhaps TRBD1 as D (5 bases). Germline CDR1 MNHEY, CDR2 SVGEGT. Trimming left V 3 bases short and J 3 bases short, with 12 bases between. The CDR3 is made up of 15 amino acids. The CDR3 DNA reads TGTGCCAGCAGTTATCGGCAGGGAATCAATCAGCCCCAGCATTTT. Encoded protein: CASSYRQGINQPQHF.

The V gene is TRBV6-4, the J gene TRBJ2-1, with D hard to call. Germline V CDR1 and CDR2: MRHNA, SNTAGT. V lost 5 bases to trimming and J lost 2 bases, with 13 bases between them. The CDR3 has 15 amino acids. The CDR3 region is CASSQLPGPYNEQFF. The DNA for the CDR3 is TGTGCCAGCAGTCAACTACCCGGCCCCTACAATGAGCAGTTCTTC.

The CDR3 nucleotides read TGTGCCACTTCGTTACCCCAGAGGAACACTGAAGCTTTCTTT. Translated: CATSLPQRNTEAFF. The chain employs TRBV6-5 and TRBJ1-1; D is unresolved. Looked up from germline, CDR1 is MNHEY and CDR2 is SVGAGI. The length of the CDR3 is 14 residues. The V end was cut by 10 bases, the J end by 1 base, with 16 bases between.

In this sample, this clone turned up once. The chain uses TRBV27 and TRBJ1-5, with TRBD1 as a possible D gene (5 bases). From germline, CDR1 is MNHEY and CDR2 SMNVEV (reference sequence). The CDR3 has 15 residues. Trimming removed 5 bases from V and 0 bases from J, with 11 bases in between. The CDR3 DNA reads TGTGCCAGCAGTCCGGGGACTTATAGCAATCAGCCCCAGCATTTT. This translates into CASSPGTYSNQPQHF.

V gene TRBV9 combines with J gene TRBJ2-3; 10 nucleotides line up with TRBD1. Germline trimming cut 3 bases from V and 4 bases from J; bases unmatched to any gene: 5. The CDR3 is made up of 15 amino acids. Germline V gene sequence: CDR1 SGDLS, CDR2 YYNGEE. DNA of the CDR3: TGTGCCAGCAGCGACCGGGACAGGGGCCCAGATACGCAGTATTTT. This sequence encodes CASSDRDRGPDTQYF.